Shown below are 13 T cell receptor beta chains from a single sample sequenced in a study of shared clonotypes between healthy human individuals. Sequenced by immunoSEQ multiplex PCR; TCRdb stores in-frame clones only, minus some. Of around 1.4 million clones listed, about 98.5% are singletons. Sequenced input: naive CD4+ T cells sorted from blood. Subset: CD45RA+ positively selected. The origin of the receptors is a man aged 25-45 years in good health.

V gene TRBV30 combines with J gene TRBJ2-2; weak D call: TRBD1 (5 bases). Germline V lookup: CDR1 GTSNPN, CDR2 SVGIG (reference sequence). Deletions cut 5 bases from V and 6 bases from J, with 13 bases between. The CDR3 is 13 residues long. CDR3 loop: CAWSPGISGELFF. The CDR3 DNA follows: TGTGCCTGGTCCCCAGGGATCTCCGGGGAGCTGTTTTTT.

The chain employs TRBV18 and TRBJ1-1, with 9 positions matching TRBD1. V lost 0 bases and J lost 5; bases outside the gene matches: 10. This CDR3 is 17 amino acids long. Germline assignment: CDR1 KGHSH and CDR2 LQKENI. This CDR3 is CASSPPTLGQGKTEAFF. The CDR3 region has the DNA TGTGCCAGCTCACCACCGACGTTAGGACAGGGGAAGACTGAAGCTTTCTTT.

This chain connects TRBV2 to TRBJ2-3; D is perhaps TRBD1 or TRBD2 (6 bases each). V lost 4 bases, J lost 6 bases, and 11 bases lay in between. Per the germline V gene, CDR1 is SNHLY and CDR2 is FYNNEI. The length of the CDR3 is 13 residues. Written as DNA, the CDR3 is TGTGCCAGCAGTGTAGGGGGGTGGGATACGCAGTATTTT. Its translation is CASSVGGWDTQYF.

This clone was seen just once. The genes are TRBV15 and TRBJ2-7; 7 bases fit TRBD1. Trimming removed 3 bases from V and 4 bases from J; junction bases left unmatched: 9. The germline V gene has CDR1 LNHNV and CDR2 YYDKDF (reference sequence). The CDR3 totals 15 residues. CDR3 protein: CATSSPQGIPYEQYF. CDR3 nucleotides: TGTGCCACCAGCAGCCCACAGGGGATCCCTTACGAGCAGTACTTC.

The chain recombines TRBV9 with TRBJ2-2; D is undetermined. The CDR3 runs to 16 residues. Trimming shortened V by 0 bases and J by 1 base, and 10 bases separated the two germline ends. CDR1 SGDLS and CDR2 YYNGEE come from the germline V gene. The DNA of the CDR3 is TGTGCCAGCAGCGTAGCCTCGGAGCTGAACACCGGGGAGCTGTTTTTT. Amino acid sequence: CASSVASELNTGELFF. The full variable domain, rest sourced from reference TRBV9 and TRBJ2-2, is DSGVTQTPKHLITATGQRVTLRCSPRSGDLSVYWYQQSLDQGLQFLIQYYNGEERAKGNILERFSAQQFPDLHSELNLSSLELGDSALYFCASSVASELNTGELFFGEGSRLTVL.

The chain links TRBV7-8 to TRBJ1-3; D remains ambiguous. Germline V lookup: CDR1 SGHVS, CDR2 FQNEAQ. This CDR3 is built from 14 residues. The V end was cut by 5 bases, the J end by 4 bases, with 12 bases between. The CDR3 coding sequence is TGTGCCAGCAGCCCGCTGACATTGGGAAACACCATATATTTT. Its protein is CASSPLTLGNTIYF.

The chain recombines TRBV5-8 with TRBJ2-1, with D possibly TRBD1 on 6 matching bases. Trimming shortened V by 3 bases and J by 6 bases, and 13 bases separated the two germline ends. Germline V CDR1 and CDR2: SGHTS, YDEGEE. The length of the CDR3 is 14 residues. CDR3 amino acids: CASSSPGERNEQFF. CDR3 coding DNA: TGTGCCAGCAGCTCTCCAGGGGAACGCAATGAGCAGTTCTTC.

This chain uses TRBV9 with TRBJ1-3; D remains ambiguous. The CDR3 is 15 amino acids. V was trimmed by 0 bases and J by 0 bases, leaving 7 bases between them. From germline, CDR1 is SGDLS and CDR2 YYNGEE. The CDR3 sequence: CASSVDTASGNTIYF. In nucleotides, the CDR3 is TGTGCCAGCAGCGTAGATACAGCCTCTGGAAACACCATATATTTT.

The gene calls are TRBV6-1 and TRBJ2-3; D ambiguous. The CDR3 consists of 16 residues. V lost 4 bases, J lost 2 bases, and 16 bases lay in between. The germline V gene encodes CDR1 MNHNS and CDR2 SASEGT. This CDR3 reads CASSVVPPPDTDTQYF. Here the CDR3 DNA reads TGTGCCAGCAGTGTTGTACCCCCCCCGGACACAGATACGCAGTATTTT.

The chain joins TRBV6-5 to TRBJ1-2; D gene unclear. The CDR3 has 13 amino acids. V shed 6 bases and J shed 3 bases, with 11 bases lying between them. Per germline, CDR1 MNHEY and CDR2 SVGAGI. CDR3 region: CASSRATHYGYTF. CDR3 bases: TGTGCCAGCAGCCGGGCGACCCACTATGGCTACACCTTC.

The rearrangement links TRBV28 to TRBJ2-7; TRBD1 aligns across 11 bases. CDR1 MDHEN and CDR2 SYDVKM come from the germline V gene. The CDR3 extends over 13 amino acids. J lost 6 bases, V lost 5 bases, and 3 bases had no gene match. CDR3 bases: TGTGCCAGCAGTACCGGGACAGGGGGCGAGCAGTACTTC. Amino acid sequence: CASSTGTGGEQYF.

The rearrangement uses TRBV7-9 and TRBJ1-5, with D tentatively TRBD1 (6 bases). This CDR3 is built from 15 residues. Germline V gene data show CDR1 as SEHNR and CDR2 as FQNEAQ (reference sequence). V dropped 5 bases and J dropped 2 bases, with 13 bases sitting between them. CDR3 coding DNA: TGTGCCAGCAGCCCACAGGGTCGGGGCAATCAGCCCCAGCATTTT. Translating gives CASSPQGRGNQPQHF.

This sequence joins TRBV9 and TRBJ1-1, with D perhaps matching TRBD1 (5 bases). The V gene's germline CDR1 is SGDLS and CDR2 YYNGEE. This CDR3 region has 15 residues. Between the trimmed V and J ends, which lost 0 bases and 4 bases, there was a span of 13 bases. CDR3 DNA: TGTGCCAGCAGCGTAGGGGTCGGGGCGAGCACTGAAGCTTTCTTT. The encoded protein is CASSVGVGASTEAFF.